This T cell receptor beta chain derives from a study of OX40 agonist ivuxolimab in advanced cancers. Turning to the study itself: Patients with hepatocellular carcinoma, melanoma, renal cell or head and neck cancer made up the dose-escalation patients. Eligibility rules accepted prior anti-PD-1, anti-PD-L1 or anti-CTLA-4 therapy, and 40% had some. Findings and caveats of the study: CD8+ T cells showed, on average, more clonal expansion than CD4+ cells. Not determined was the antigen specificity of the expanded peripheral T cells.

Some clones are missing from TCRdb's copy, which holds only in-frame ones; the method was immunoSEQ multiplex PCR. The sample consists of over 20,000 clones, 84% of them appearing once. With regard to this clone: The antigen is undetermined.

Trimming left V 4 bases short and J 4 bases short, with 10 bases between. The CDR3 totals 14 residues. Germline CDR1 is MGHRA and CDR2 is YSYEKL. The source is an adult with an advanced solid tumor such as melanoma, head and neck, liver or kidney cancer. The gene calls are TRBV4-1 and TRBJ2-2; D unclear. Material: CD4+ or CD8+ T cells sorted from blood, obtained in a trial of the OX40 agonist ivuxolimab. This CDR3 is CASSPGMSTGELFF. CDR3 DNA: TGCGCCAGCAGCCCAGGTATGAGCACCGGGGAGCTGTTTTTT.